This T cell receptor (beta chain) stems from a study of cytomegalovirus exposure and HLA in healthy donors. General study points: Versus the approximately 720-donor mean, an Asian-associated ancestry cluster reportedly showed fewer N-insertions in a later analysis. Previous analysis showed most TCR beta V segments were productive about 90% or about 30% of the time.

Comment on this clone: What it recognizes is unknown.

Germline assignment: CDR1 MDHEN and CDR2 SYDVKM. Trimming left V 4 bases short and J 0 bases short, with 12 bases between. There are 16 residues in the CDR3. In the PCR, 60 Vbeta and 13 Jbeta primers were used. The assay was immunoSEQ multiplex PCR, and TCRdb's table has in-frame clones only and misses some. Counted here are 100,000 or so clones, under 80% occurring once; the ten biggest clones make up around 8.6%. The chain carries TRBV28 and TRBJ1-4, with D possibly matching TRBD1 (5 bases). The TCR was taken from a woman aged 40 to 50 in good health and CMV-seropositive. The specimen sequenced was PBMCs. The CDR3 reads CASSYDSTATNEKLFF. The CDR3 coding sequence is TGTGCCAGCAGTTACGATTCGACAGCAACTAATGAAAAACTGTTTTTT. Full variable domain (remainder filled in from reference TRBV28 and TRBJ1-4): DVKVTQSSRYLVKRTGEKVFLECVQDMDHENMFWYRQDPGLGLRLIYFSYDVKMKEKGDIPEGYSVSREKKERFSLILESASTNQTSMYLCASSYDSTATNEKLFFGSGTQLSVL.